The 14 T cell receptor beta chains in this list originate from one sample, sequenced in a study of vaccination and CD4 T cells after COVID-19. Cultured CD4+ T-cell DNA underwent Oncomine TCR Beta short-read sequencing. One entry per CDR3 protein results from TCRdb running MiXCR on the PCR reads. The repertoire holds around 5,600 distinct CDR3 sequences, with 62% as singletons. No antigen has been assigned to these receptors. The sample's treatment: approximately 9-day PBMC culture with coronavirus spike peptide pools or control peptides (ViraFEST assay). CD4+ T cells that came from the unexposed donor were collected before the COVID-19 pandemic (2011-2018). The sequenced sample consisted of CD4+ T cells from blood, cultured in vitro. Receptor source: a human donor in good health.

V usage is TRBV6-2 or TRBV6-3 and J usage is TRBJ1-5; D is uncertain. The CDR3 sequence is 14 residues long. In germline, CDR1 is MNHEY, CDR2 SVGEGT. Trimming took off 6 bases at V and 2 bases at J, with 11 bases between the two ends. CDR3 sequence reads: CASRSMAGNQPQHF. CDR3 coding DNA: TGTGCCAGCAGGTCCATGGCAGGCAATCAGCCCCAGCATTTT.

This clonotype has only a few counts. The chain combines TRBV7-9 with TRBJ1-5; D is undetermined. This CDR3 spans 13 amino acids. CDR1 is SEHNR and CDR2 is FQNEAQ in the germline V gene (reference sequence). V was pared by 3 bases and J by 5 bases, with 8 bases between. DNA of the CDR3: TGTGCCAGCAGCTTTAACAGAGATCAGCCCCAGCATTTT. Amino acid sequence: CASSFNRDQPQHF.

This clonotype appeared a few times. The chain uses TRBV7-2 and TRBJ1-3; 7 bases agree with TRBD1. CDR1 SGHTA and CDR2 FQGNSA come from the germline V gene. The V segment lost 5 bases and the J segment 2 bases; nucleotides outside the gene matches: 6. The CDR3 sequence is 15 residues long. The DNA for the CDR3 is TGTGCCAGCAGCCAATTGACAGGGACTGGAAACACCATATATTTT. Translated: CASSQLTGTGNTIYF.

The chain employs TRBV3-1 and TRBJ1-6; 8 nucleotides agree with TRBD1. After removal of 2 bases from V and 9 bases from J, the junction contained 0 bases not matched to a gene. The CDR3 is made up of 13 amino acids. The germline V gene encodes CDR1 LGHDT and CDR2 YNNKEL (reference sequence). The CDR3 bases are TGTGCCAGCAGCCAACAGGGGGCTTCACCCCTCCACTTT. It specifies CASSQQGASPLHF.

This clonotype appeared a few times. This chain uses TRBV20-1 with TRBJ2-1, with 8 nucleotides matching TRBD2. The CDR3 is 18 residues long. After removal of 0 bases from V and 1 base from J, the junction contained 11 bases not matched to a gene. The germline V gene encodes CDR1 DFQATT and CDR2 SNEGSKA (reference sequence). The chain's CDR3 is CSARDQVSGSRSYNEQFF. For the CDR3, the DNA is TGCAGTGCTAGAGATCAAGTGAGCGGGAGCAGGTCCTACAATGAGCAGTTCTTC.

This CDR3 is CASSLQGMKAFF. As DNA, the CDR3 is TGTGCCAGCAGCTTACAGGGAATGAAAGCTTTCTTT. The chain carries TRBV11-2 and TRBJ1-1, with D tentatively TRBD1 (5 bases). This CDR3 spans 12 amino acids. V shed 2 bases and J shed 9 bases, with 10 bases lying between them. Germline values: CDR1 SGHAT, CDR2 FQNNGV.

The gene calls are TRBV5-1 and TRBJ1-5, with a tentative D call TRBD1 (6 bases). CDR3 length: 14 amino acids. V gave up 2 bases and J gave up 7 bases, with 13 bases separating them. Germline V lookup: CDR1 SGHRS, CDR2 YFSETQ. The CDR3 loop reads CASSLVAGEQPQHF. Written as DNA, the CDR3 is TGCGCCAGCAGCTTAGTGGCAGGGGAACAGCCCCAGCATTTT. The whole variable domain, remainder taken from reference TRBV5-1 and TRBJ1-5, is KAGVTQTPRYLIKTRGQQVTLSCSPISGHRSVSWYQQTPGQGLQFLFEYFSETQRNKGNFPGRFSGRQFSNSRSEMNVSTLELGDSALYLCASSLVAGEQPQHFGDGTRLSIL.

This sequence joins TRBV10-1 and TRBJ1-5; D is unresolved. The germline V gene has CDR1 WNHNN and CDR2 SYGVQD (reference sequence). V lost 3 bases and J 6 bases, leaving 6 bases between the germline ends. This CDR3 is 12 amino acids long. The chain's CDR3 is CASSESGQPQHF. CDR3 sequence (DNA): TGCGCCAGCAGTGAATCTGGTCAGCCCCAGCATTTT.

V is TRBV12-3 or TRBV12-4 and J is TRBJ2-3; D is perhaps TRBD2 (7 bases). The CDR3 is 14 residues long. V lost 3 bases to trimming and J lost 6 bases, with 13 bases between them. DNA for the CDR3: TGTGCCAGCAGTTTTGTCGGGGGGCCGGATACGCAGTATTTT. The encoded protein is CASSFVGGPDTQYF.

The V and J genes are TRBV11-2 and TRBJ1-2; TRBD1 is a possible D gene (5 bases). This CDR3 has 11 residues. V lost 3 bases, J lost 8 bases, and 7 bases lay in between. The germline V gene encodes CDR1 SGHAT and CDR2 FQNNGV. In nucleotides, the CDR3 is TGTGCCAGCAGCTTTCGGGGGGGCTACACCTTC. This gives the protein CASSFRGGYTF.

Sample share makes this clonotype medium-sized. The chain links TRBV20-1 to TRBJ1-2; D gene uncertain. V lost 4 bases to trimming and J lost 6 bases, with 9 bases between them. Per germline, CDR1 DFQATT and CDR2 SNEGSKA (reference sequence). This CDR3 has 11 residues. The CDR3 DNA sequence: TGCAGTGCTATTTACGGAAATGGCTACACCTTC. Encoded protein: CSAIYGNGYTF.

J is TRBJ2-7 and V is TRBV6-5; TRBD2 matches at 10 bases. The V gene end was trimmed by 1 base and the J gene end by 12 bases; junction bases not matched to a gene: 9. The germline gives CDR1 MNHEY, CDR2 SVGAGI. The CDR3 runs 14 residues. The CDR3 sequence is CASSYFSSGGILYF. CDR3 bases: TGTGCCAGCAGTTACTTTTCTAGCGGGGGCATCCTGTACTTC.

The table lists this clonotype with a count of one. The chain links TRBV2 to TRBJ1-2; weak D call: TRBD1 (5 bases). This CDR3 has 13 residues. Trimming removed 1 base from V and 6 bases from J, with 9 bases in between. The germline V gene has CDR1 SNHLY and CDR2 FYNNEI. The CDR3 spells CASSEGTWDGYTF. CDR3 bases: TGTGCCAGCAGTGAAGGGACATGGGATGGCTACACCTTC.

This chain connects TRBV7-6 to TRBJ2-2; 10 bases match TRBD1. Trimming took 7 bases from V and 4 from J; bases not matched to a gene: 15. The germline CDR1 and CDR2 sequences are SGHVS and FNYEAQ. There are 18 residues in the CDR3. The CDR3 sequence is CASTPGKTGGAGTGELFF. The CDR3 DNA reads TGTGCCAGCACCCCCGGGAAGACAGGGGGCGCGGGCACCGGGGAGCTGTTTTTT.